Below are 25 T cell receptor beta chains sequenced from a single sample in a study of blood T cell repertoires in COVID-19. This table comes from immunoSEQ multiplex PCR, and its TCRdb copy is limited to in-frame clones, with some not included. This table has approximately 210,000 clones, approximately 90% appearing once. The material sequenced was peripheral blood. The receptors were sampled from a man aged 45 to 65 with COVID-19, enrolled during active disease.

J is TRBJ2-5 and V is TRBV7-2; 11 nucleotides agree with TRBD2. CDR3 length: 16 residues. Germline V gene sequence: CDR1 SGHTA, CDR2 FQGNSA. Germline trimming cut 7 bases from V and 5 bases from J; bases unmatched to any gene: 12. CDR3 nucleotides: TGTGCCAGCAACCCCTTAGCGGGGGGGCGGGGCGAGACCCAGTACTTC. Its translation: CASNPLAGGRGETQYF.

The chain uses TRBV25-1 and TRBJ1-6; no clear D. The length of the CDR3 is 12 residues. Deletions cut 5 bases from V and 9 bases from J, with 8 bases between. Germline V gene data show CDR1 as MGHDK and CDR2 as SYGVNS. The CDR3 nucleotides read TGTGCCAGCAGTCCCAATAGTTCACCCCTCCACTTT. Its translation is CASSPNSSPLHF.

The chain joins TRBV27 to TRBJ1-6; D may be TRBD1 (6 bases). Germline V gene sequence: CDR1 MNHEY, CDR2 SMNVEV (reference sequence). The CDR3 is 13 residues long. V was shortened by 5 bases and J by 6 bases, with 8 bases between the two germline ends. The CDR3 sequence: CASSAGVNSPLHF. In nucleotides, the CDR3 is TGTGCCAGCAGTGCAGGGGTTAATTCACCCCTCCACTTT.

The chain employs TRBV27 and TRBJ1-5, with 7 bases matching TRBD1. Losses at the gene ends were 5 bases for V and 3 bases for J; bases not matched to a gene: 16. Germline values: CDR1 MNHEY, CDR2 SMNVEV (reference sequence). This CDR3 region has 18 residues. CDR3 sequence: CASSPGVGTAPFNQPQHF. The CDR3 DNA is TGTGCCAGCAGTCCCGGGGTAGGGACAGCGCCGTTCAATCAGCCCCAGCATTTT.

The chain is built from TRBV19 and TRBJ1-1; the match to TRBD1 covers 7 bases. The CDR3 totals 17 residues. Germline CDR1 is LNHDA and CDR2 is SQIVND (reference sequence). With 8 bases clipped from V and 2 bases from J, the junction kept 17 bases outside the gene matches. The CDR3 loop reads CASLKLGTAPLNTEAFF. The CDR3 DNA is TGTGCCAGTCTTAAATTGGGGACAGCCCCTTTAAACACTGAAGCTTTCTTT.

CDR3 loop: CASSYPGGSYEQYF. CDR3 in DNA: TGTGCCAGCAGTTACCCAGGGGGCTCCTACGAGCAGTACTTC. The chain couples TRBV6-2 or TRBV6-3 to TRBJ2-7; 7 bases map to TRBD1. The germline V gene has CDR1 MNHEY and CDR2 SVGEGT. The V and J ends lost 2 bases and 0 bases, in that order; junction bases with no gene match: 1. The CDR3 loop spans 14 amino acids.

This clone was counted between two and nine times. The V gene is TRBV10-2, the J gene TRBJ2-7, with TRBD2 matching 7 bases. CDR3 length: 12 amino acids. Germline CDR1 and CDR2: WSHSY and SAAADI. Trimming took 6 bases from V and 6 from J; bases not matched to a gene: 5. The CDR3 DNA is TGCGCCAGCAGGGGGGGAGGGTTCGAGCAGTACTTC. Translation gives CASRGGGFEQYF.

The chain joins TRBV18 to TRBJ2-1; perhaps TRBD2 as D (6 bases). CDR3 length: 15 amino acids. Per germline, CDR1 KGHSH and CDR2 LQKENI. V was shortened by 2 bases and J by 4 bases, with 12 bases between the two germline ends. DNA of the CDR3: TGTGCCAGCTCACCAGGGTCTGGAGGGTACAATGAGCAGTTCTTC. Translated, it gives CASSPGSGGYNEQFF. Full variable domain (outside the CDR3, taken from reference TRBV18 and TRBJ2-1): NAGVMQNPRHLVRRRGQEARLRCSPMKGHSHVYWYRQLPEEGLKFMVYLQKENIIDESGMPKERFSAEFPKEGPSILRIQQVVRGDSAAYFCASSPGSGGYNEQFFGPGTRLTVL.

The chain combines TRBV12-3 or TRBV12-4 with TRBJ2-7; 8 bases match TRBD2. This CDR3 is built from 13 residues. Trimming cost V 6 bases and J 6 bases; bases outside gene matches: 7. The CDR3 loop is CASSFLGGVEQYF. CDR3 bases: TGTGCCAGCAGCTTCCTCGGGGGGGTCGAGCAGTACTTC.

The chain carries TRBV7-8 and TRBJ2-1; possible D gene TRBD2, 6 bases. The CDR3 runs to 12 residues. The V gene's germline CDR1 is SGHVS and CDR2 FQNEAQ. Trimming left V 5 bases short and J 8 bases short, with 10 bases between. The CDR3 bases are TGTGCCAGCAGCCTACGACTAGATGAGCAGTTCTTC. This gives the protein CASSLRLDEQFF.

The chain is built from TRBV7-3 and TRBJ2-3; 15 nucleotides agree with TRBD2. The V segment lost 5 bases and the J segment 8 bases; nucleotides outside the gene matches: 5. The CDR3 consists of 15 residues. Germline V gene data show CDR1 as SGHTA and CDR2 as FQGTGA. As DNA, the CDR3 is TGTGCCAGCAGCCCCGGACTAGCGGGAGGGTTTACGCAGTATTTT. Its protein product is CASSPGLAGGFTQYF.

The CDR3 DNA sequence: TGTGCCAGCAGCTTGGTGGGAGGGGATGGCTACACCTTC. Its protein is CASSLVGGDGYTF. The chain is built from TRBV7-9 and TRBJ1-2; the D gene is possibly TRBD1 (5 bases). The germline V gene encodes CDR1 SEHNR and CDR2 FQNEAQ (reference sequence). The V and J ends lost 3 bases and 6 bases respectively, with 11 bases between them. The CDR3 length is 13 residues.

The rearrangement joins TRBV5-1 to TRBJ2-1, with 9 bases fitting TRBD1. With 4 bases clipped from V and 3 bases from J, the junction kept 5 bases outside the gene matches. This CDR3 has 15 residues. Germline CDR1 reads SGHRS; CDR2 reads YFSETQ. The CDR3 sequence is CASSADRGSYNEQFF. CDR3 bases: TGCGCCAGCAGCGCCGACAGGGGGAGCTACAATGAGCAGTTCTTC.

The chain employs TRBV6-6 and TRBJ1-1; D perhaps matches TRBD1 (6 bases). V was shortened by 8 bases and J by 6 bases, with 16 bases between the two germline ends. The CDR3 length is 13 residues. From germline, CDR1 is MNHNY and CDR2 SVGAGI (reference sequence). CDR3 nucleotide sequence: TGTGCCAGCCAATCGGGGGGGGGCCCTGAAGCTTTCTTT. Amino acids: CASQSGGGPEAFF.

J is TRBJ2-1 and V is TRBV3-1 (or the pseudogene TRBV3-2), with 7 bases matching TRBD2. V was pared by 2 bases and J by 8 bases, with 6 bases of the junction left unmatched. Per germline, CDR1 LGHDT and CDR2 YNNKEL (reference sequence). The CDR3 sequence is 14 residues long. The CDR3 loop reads CASSQPPLADEQFF. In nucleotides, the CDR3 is TGTGCCAGCAGCCAACCTCCTCTAGCGGATGAGCAGTTCTTC.

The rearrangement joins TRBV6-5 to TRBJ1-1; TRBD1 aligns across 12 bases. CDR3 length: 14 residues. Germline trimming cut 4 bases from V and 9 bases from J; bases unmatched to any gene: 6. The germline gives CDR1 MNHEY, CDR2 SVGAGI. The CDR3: CASSLPGQGAKAFF. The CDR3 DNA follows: TGTGCCAGCAGTTTGCCGGGACAGGGGGCTAAAGCTTTCTTT.

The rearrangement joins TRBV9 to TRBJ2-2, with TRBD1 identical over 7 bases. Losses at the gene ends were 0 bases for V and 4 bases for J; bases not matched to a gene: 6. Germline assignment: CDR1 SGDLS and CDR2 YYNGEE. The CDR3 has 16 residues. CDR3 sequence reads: CASSVVATGVTGELFF. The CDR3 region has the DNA TGTGCCAGCAGCGTAGTCGCTACAGGGGTCACCGGGGAGCTGTTTTTT.

CDR3 sequence: CASGDRGRTGELFF. The CDR3 DNA follows: TGTGCCAGCGGAGACAGGGGGCGTACCGGGGAGCTGTTTTTT. This sequence joins TRBV2 and TRBJ2-2; 10 bases line up with TRBD1. V was pared by 8 bases and J by 5 bases, with 5 bases of the junction left unmatched. CDR1 SNHLY and CDR2 FYNNEI come from the germline V gene. The CDR3 length is 14 residues.

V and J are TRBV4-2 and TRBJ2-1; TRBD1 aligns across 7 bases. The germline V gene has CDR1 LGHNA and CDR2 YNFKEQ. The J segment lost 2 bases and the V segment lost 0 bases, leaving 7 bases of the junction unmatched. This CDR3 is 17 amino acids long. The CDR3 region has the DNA TGTGCCAGCAGCCAAGAGGGCGAGACAGGGCCCTACAATGAGCAGTTCTTC. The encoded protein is CASSQEGETGPYNEQFF.

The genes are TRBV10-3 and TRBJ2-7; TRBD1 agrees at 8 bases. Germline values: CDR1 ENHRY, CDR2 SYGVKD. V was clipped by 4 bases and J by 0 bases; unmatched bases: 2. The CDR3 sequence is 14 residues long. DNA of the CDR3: TGTGCCATCAGTGGGACAGGGAGCTCCTACGAGCAGTACTTC. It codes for CAISGTGSSYEQYF.

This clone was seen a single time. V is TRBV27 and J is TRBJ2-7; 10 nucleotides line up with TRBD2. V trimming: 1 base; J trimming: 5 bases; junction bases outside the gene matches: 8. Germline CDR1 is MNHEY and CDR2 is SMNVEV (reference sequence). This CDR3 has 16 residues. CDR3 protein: CASSLWGTSAQDEQYF. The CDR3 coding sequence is TGTGCCAGCAGTTTATGGGGGACTAGCGCCCAGGACGAGCAGTACTTC.

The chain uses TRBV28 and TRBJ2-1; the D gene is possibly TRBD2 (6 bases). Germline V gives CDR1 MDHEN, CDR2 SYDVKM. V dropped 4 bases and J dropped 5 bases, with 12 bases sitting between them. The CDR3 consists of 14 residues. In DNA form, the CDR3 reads TGTGCCAGCAGTTCTCCGGGACTTCACAATGAGCAGTTCTTC. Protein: CASSSPGLHNEQFF. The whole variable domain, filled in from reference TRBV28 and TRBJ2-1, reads DVKVTQSSRYLVKRTGEKVFLECVQDMDHENMFWYRQDPGLGLRLIYFSYDVKMKEKGDIPEGYSVSREKKERFSLILESASTNQTSMYLCASSSPGLHNEQFFGPGTRLTVL.

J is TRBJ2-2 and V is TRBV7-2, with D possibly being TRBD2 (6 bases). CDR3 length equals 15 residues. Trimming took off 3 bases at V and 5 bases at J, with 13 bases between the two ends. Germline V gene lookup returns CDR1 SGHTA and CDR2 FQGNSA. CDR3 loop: CASSFDGSGTGELFF. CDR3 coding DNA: TGTGCCAGCAGCTTCGACGGGAGTGGTACCGGGGAGCTGTTTTTT.

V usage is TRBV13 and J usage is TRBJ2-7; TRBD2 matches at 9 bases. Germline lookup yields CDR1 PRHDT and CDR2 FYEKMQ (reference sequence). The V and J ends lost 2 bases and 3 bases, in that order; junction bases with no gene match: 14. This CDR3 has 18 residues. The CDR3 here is CASSLFAAASGTYYEQYF. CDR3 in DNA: TGTGCCAGCAGCTTATTCGCCGCAGCTAGCGGGACCTACTACGAGCAGTACTTC. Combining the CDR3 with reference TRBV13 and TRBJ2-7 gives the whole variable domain AAGVIQSPRHLIKEKRETATLKCYPIPRHDTVYWYQQGPGQDPQFLISFYEKMQSDKGSIPDRFSAQQFSDYHSELNMSSLELGDSALYFCASSLFAAASGTYYEQYFGPGTRLTVT.

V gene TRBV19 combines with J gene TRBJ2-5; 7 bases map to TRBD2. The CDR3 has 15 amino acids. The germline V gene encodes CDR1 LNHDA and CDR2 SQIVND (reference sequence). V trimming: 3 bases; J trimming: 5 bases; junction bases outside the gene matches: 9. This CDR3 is CASSIFAGVWETQYF. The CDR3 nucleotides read TGTGCCAGTAGTATTTTCGCGGGAGTCTGGGAGACCCAGTACTTC.